These T cell receptor beta chains were read from a single sample in a study of cytomegalovirus exposure and HLA in healthy donors. The table came from immunoSEQ multiplex PCR; TCRdb's copy has only in-frame clones and leaves some out. The data contain 150,000 to 200,000 clones, 72% of them singletons. Sequencing was carried out using PBMCs. The receptors derive from a human donor in good health. Both conserved end residues are part of each CDR3. Fields, in order: J gene, V gene, clone size, D gene, CDR3 protein, CDR3 DNA. D genes are given only for firm matches. Rows give clone size only sometimes, using once, few, many, or a class for an expanded clone.

>TRBJ1-2|TRBV6-5|many|.
CASRGQSRGYTF
TGTGCCAGCAGAGGACAGTCGCGGGGCTACACCTTC
>TRBJ2-1|TRBV5-1|.|.
CASSFSGGFNEQFF
TGCGCCAGCAGCTTTTCGGGGGGCTTCAATGAGCAGTTCTTC
>TRBJ2-7|TRBV27|once|TRBD2
CASSLGGGIYEQYF
TGTGCCAGCAGTTTAGGCGGGGGGATCTACGAGCAGTACTTC
>TRBJ2-5|TRBV5-1|.|.
CASSLDRAQEQYF
TGCGCCAGCAGCTTGGACAGGGCGCAAGAGCAGTACTTC
>TRBJ2-2|TRBV11-3|.|TRBD2
CASSLDLGGSVAGELFF
TGTGCCAGCAGCTTAGATCTCGGGGGGTCCGTCGCCGGGGAGCTGTTTTTT
>TRBJ2-3|TRBV7-6|.|TRBD2
CASSFRLLLRAGGLATDTQYF
TGTGCCAGCAGCTTCCGCCTGTTGCTTCGAGCGGGGGGACTTGCAACGGATACGCAGTATTTT
>TRBJ2-7|TRBV30|.|TRBD1
CAWGVGGQGAYEQYF
TGTGCCTGGGGGGTAGGGGGGCAGGGGGCATACGAGCAGTACTTC
>TRBJ2-5|TRBV7-9|.|TRBD2
CASSSPKGSGGPGETQYF
TGTGCCAGCAGCTCCCCCAAGGGTAGCGGGGGACCCGGGGAGACCCAGTACTTC
>TRBJ1-2|TRBV21-1|.|.
CASRGGADGYTF
TGTGCCAGCAGGGGGGGGGCGGATGGCTACACCTTC
>TRBJ2-2|TRBV5-4|.|.
CASSLFTGILPGELFF
TGTGCCAGCAGCCTATTTACCGGGATACTCCCCGGGGAGCTGTTTTTT
>TRBJ2-1|TRBV7-6|.|TRBD1
CASSLLTGQKYNEQFF
TGTGCCAGCAGCTTGCTTACGGGACAGAAATACAATGAGCAGTTCTTC
>TRBJ1-1|TRBV6-4|.|TRBD1
CASSATGTTEAFF
TGTGCCAGCAGTGCGACAGGGACGACTGAAGCTTTCTTT
>TRBJ1-1|TRBV1|.|.
CTSSQAGTGGASDTEAFF
TGCACCAGCAGCCAAGCAGGGACAGGGGGCGCGTCGGACACTGAAGCTTTCTTT
>TRBJ1-1|TRBV10-1|few|.
CASSTRDTEAFF
TGCGCCAGCAGTACTAGAGACACTGAAGCTTTCTTT
>TRBJ2-7|TRBV7-9|.|.
CASSPDISYEQYF
TGTGCCAGCAGCCCTGACATTTCCTACGAGCAGTACTTC
>TRBJ2-7|TRBV14|.|TRBD2
CASSVTSGGSYEQYF
TGTGCCAGCAGCGTGACTAGCGGGGGCTCCTACGAGCAGTACTTC
>TRBJ2-2|TRBV5-1|few|TRBD2
CASSFGGALDTGELFF
TGCGCCAGCAGCTTCGGGGGGGCGCTGGACACCGGGGAGCTGTTTTTT
>TRBJ1-6|TRBV30|once|.
CACRTGLFYNSPLHF
TGTGCCTGCCGCACAGGGCTTTTTTATAATTCACCCCTCCACTTT
>TRBJ1-1|TRBV4-1|few|TRBD1
CASSQGDRINTEAFF
TGCGCCAGCAGCCAAGGGGACAGAATCAACACTGAAGCTTTCTTT
>TRBJ2-6|TRBV27|.|TRBD1
CASSSGQVPSGANVLTF
TGTGCCAGCAGTTCCGGACAGGTTCCCTCTGGGGCCAACGTCCTGACTTTC
>TRBJ2-1|TRBV15|few|TRBD2
CATRISGGANEQFF
TGTGCCACCAGGATTAGCGGGGGGGCAAATGAGCAGTTCTTC
>TRBJ2-2|TRBV9|.|.
CASSVAVTVTGELFF
TGTGCCAGCAGCGTAGCCGTGACTGTCACCGGGGAGCTGTTTTTT
>TRBJ1-4|TRBV18|.|.
CASSPRNEKLFF
TGTGCCAGCTCACCTCGTAATGAAAAACTGTTTTTT
>TRBJ1-6|TRBV30|.|TRBD1
CAWRTGGDSPLHF
TGTGCCTGGAGGACAGGGGGCGATTCACCCCTCCACTTT
>TRBJ2-5|TRBV27|once|TRBD1
CASKTGVFQETQYF
TGTGCCAGCAAGACAGGGGTCTTCCAAGAGACCCAGTACTTC
>TRBJ1-1|TRBV19|.|.
CASSRGDWTEAFF
TGTGCCAGTAGTAGAGGGGACTGGACTGAAGCTTTCTTT
>TRBJ1-2|TRBV2|.|.
CASRGDDLTGSYGYTF
TGTGCCAGCAGGGGGGATGATTTAACCGGGAGCTATGGCTACACCTTC
>TRBJ1-1|TRBV30|few|.
CANRPTGRDTEAFF
TGTGCCAACCGCCCCACAGGGAGAGACACTGAAGCTTTCTTT
>TRBJ1-1|TRBV7-9|.|.
CASSLSQTANTEAFF
TGTGCCAGCAGCTTAAGTCAGACAGCGAACACTGAAGCTTTCTTT
>TRBJ1-1|TRBV5-4|.|TRBD1
CASSLSTGGEAFF
TGTGCCAGCAGCTTGTCGACAGGGGGCGAAGCTTTCTTT
>TRBJ2-7|TRBV18|once|.
CASSPGSDYEQYF
TGTGCCAGCTCACCGGGGAGTGACTACGAGCAGTACTTC
>TRBJ1-2|TRBV2|medium-sized|TRBD1
CASSEAGTGRIYGYTF
TGTGCCAGCAGTGAAGCCGGGACAGGGCGCATCTATGGCTACACCTTC
>TRBJ1-5|TRBV23-1|.|.
CASSQSGRGRGPQPQHF
TGCGCCAGCAGTCAATCTGGTCGGGGCAGGGGTCCGCAGCCCCAGCATTTT
>TRBJ2-2|TRBV5-1|.|.
CASSYPPENPISGELFF
TGCGCCAGCAGCTACCCCCCTGAGAACCCGATCTCCGGGGAGCTGTTTTTT
>TRBJ2-1|TRBV4-1|.|TRBD1
CASSQDGQGGYNEQFF
TGCGCCAGCAGCCAAGATGGACAGGGAGGTTACAATGAGCAGTTCTTC
>TRBJ1-4|TRBV5-1|.|TRBD1
CASTDRGPDEKLFF
TGCGCCAGCACCGACAGGGGGCCCGATGAAAAACTGTTTTTT
>TRBJ1-6|TRBV2|.|TRBD1
CASSVRTGGNSPLHF
TGTGCCAGCAGTGTTAGGACAGGGGGGAATTCACCCCTCCACTTT
>TRBJ1-6|TRBV12-5|.|.
CASDDRTSNSPLHF
TGTGCTAGTGATGACAGGACCTCTAATTCACCCCTCCACTTT
>TRBJ1-3|TRBV29-1|.|TRBD1
CSVIDREMRNTIYF
TGCAGCGTTATCGACAGGGAAATGAGAAACACCATATATTTT
>TRBJ1-2|TRBV29-1|.|TRBD1
CSVGGQGINYGYTF
TGCAGCGTTGGGGGACAGGGCATCAACTATGGCTACACCTTC
>TRBJ1-1|TRBV6-5|.|TRBD1
CASSDRGEKGFF
TGTGCCAGCAGTGACAGGGGTGAGAAAGGTTTCTTT
>TRBJ1-3|TRBV9|.|.
CASSPNRGWGNTIYF
TGTGCCAGCAGCCCGAATCGGGGATGGGGAAACACCATATATTTT
>TRBJ2-7|TRBV5-6|.|TRBD1
CASSYWTGGSYEQYF
TGTGCCAGCAGCTACTGGACAGGGGGATCCTACGAGCAGTACTTC
>TRBJ1-5|TRBV2|.|TRBD1
CASSEAPDRVRHQPQHF
TGTGCCAGCAGTGAAGCTCCGGACAGGGTCCGGCATCAGCCCCAGCATTTT
>TRBJ2-5|TRBV7-9|.|.
CASSLAGAETQYF
TGTGCCAGCAGCTTAGCGGGGGCAGAGACCCAGTACTTC